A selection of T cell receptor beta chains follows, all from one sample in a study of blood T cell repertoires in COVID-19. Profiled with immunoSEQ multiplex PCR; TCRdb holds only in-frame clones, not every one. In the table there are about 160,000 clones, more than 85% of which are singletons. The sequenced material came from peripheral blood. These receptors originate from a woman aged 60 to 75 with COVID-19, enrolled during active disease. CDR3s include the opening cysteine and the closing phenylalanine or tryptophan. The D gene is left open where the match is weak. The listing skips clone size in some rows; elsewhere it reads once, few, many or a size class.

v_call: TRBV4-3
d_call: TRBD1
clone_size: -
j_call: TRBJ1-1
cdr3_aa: CASSHRGRTEAFF
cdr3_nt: TGCGCCAGCAGCCACAGGGGGCGGACTGAAGCTTTCTTT

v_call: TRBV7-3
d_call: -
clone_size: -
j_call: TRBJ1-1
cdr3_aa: CASSLSNSGDLLF
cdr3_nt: TGTGCCAGCAGCTTAAGTAATAGCGGGGATCTTCTCTTT

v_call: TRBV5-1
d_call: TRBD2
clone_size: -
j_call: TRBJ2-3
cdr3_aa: CASRSGGASSTDTQYF
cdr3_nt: TGCGCCAGCAGGAGCGGGGGGGCCTCAAGCACAGATACGCAGTATTTT

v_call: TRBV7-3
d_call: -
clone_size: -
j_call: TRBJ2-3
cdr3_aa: CASSLTLGRGLADTQYF
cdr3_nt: TGTGCCAGCAGCTTAACGTTGGGCAGGGGTCTGGCAGATACGCAGTATTTT

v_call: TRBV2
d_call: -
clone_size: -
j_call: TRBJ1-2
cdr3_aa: CASSRQKPGYGYTF
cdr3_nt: TGTGCCAGCAGTAGACAGAAACCGGGCTATGGCTACACCTTC

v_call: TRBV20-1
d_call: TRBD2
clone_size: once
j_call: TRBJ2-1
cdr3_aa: CSASIGRGSYNEQFF
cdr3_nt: TGCAGTGCTAGTATCGGGCGGGGGTCCTACAATGAGCAGTTCTTC

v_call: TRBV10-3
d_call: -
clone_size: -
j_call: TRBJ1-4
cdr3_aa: CAISEGEAGKEKLFF
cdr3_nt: TGTGCCATCAGTGAGGGGGAGGCGGGCAAAGAAAAACTGTTTTTT

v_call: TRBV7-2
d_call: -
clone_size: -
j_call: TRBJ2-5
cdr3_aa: CASSLSGERETQYF
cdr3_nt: TGTGCCAGCAGCTTATCCGGGGAGAGGGAGACCCAGTACTTC

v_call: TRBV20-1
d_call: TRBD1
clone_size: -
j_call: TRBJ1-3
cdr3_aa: CSASLAWTGSGNTIYF
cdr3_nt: TGCAGTGCTAGTCTCGCCTGGACAGGGTCTGGAAACACCATATATTTT

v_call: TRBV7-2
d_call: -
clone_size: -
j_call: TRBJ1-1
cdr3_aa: CASSFHRANTEAFF
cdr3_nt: TGTGCCAGCAGCTTCCACAGGGCGAACACTGAAGCTTTCTTT

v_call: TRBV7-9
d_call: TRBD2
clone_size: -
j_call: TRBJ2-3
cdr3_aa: CASSLRRGGQDTQYF
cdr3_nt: TGTGCCAGCAGCTTAAGGCGGGGGGGCCAAGATACGCAGTATTTT

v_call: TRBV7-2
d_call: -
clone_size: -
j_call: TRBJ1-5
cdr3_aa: CASSLVGADSNQPQHF
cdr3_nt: TGTGCCAGCAGCTTAGTTGGGGCGGATAGCAATCAGCCCCAGCATTTT

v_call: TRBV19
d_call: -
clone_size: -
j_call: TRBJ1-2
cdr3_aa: CASSHGQIGYTF
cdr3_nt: TGTGCCAGTAGTCACGGACAGATTGGCTACACCTTC

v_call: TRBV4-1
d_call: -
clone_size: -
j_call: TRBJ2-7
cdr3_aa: CASSQERSDYEQYF
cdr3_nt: TGCGCCAGCAGCCAAGAACGGAGTGACTACGAGCAGTACTTC

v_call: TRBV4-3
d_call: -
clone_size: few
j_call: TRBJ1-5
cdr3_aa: CASSQEAGATAQHF
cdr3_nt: TGCGCCAGCAGCCAAGAGGCAGGGGCTACGGCCCAGCATTTT

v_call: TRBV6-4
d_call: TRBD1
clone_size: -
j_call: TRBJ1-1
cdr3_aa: CASSRDRRAEAFF
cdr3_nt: TGTGCCAGCAGTCGGGACAGGCGAGCTGAAGCTTTCTTT

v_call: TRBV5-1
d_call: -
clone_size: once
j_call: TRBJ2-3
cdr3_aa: CASSLVLRAVTDTQYF
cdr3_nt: TGCGCCAGCAGCTTGGTGCTGCGGGCCGTCACAGATACGCAGTATTTT

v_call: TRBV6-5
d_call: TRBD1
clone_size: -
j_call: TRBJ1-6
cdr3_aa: CASSPDRASPLHF
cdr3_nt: TGTGCCAGCAGTCCGGACAGGGCTTCACCCCTCCACTTT

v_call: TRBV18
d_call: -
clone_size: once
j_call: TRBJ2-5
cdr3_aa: CASSPGGAYQETQYF
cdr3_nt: TGTGCCAGCTCACCCGGGGGTGCGTATCAAGAGACCCAGTACTTC

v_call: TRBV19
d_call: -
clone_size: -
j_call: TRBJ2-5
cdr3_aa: CASSIGRETQYF
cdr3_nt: TGTGCCAGTAGTATAGGGCGGGAGACCCAGTACTTC

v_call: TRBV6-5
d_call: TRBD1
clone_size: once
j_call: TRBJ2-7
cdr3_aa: CASRTYLQGPYEQYF
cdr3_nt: TGTGCCAGCAGAACCTACCTACAGGGGCCCTACGAGCAGTACTTC

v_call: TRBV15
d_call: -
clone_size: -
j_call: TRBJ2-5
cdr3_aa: CATSRAGSGETQYF
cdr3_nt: TGTGCCACCAGCAGAGCTGGATCCGGGGAGACCCAGTACTTC

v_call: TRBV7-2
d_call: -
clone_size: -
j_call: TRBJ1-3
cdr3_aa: CASSSDRLNTIYF
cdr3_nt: TGTGCCAGCAGCTCAGACAGGTTAAACACCATATATTTT

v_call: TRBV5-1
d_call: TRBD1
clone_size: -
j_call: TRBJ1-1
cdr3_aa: CASSLRQGNTEAFF
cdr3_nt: TGCGCCAGCAGCTTGAGACAGGGGAACACTGAAGCTTTCTTT

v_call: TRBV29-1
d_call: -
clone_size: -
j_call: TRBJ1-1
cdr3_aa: CSVVRDTEAFF
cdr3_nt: TGCAGCGTTGTTCGGGACACTGAAGCTTTCTTT

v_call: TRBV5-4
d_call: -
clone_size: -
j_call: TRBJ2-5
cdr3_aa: CASSPGQIHQETQYF
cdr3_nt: TGTGCCAGCAGCCCAGGACAGATACATCAAGAGACCCAGTACTTC

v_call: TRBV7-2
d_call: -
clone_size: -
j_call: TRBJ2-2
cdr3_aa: CASSFGSSGTANTGELFF
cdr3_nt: TGTGCCAGCAGCTTCGGGAGTAGCGGAACCGCGAACACCGGGGAGCTGTTTTTT

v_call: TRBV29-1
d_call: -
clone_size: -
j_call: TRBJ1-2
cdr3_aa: CSVGRVPYGYTF
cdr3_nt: TGCAGCGTCGGCCGGGTTCCCTATGGCTACACCTTC

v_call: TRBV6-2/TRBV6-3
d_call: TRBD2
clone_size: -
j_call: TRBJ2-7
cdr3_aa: CASSYSGTSGGQQYF
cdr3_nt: TGTGCCAGCAGTTACTCTGGGACTAGCGGGGGGCAGCAGTACTTC

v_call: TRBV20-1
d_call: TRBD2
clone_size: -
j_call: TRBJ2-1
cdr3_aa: CSASSTSGRGDEQFF
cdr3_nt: TGCAGTGCTAGTTCTACTAGCGGGCGGGGGGATGAGCAGTTCTTC

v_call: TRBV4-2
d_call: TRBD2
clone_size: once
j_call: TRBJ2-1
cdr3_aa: CASSQTSGNNEQFF
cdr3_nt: TGTGCCAGCAGCCAAACTAGCGGAAACAATGAGCAGTTCTTC

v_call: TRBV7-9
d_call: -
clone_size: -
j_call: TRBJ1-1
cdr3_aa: CASSLALGGDTEAFF
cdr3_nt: TGTGCCAGCAGCTTAGCGCTAGGGGGGGACACTGAAGCTTTCTTT

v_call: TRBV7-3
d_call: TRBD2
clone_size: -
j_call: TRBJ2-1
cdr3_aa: CASSPGGSYNEQFF
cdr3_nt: TGTGCCAGCAGCCCGGGGGGTTCCTACAATGAGCAGTTCTTC

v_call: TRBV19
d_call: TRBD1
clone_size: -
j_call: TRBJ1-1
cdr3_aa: CASSTNRGTEAFF
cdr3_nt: TGTGCCAGTAGTACAAACAGGGGTACTGAAGCTTTCTTT

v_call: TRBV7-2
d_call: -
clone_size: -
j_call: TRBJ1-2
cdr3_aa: CASSPFAGVGKGYTF
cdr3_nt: TGTGCCAGCAGCCCCTTTGCAGGGGTCGGAAAGGGCTACACCTTC

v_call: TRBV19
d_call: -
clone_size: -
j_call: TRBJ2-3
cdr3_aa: CASRGGGGRTDTQYF
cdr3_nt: TGTGCCAGTAGGGGTGGCGGGGGCCGCACAGATACGCAGTATTTT

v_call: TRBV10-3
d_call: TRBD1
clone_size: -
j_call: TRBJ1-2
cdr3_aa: CATWTGDYTF
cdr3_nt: TGTGCCACCTGGACAGGGGACTACACCTTC

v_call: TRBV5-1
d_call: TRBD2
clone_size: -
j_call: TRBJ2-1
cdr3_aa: CASSLDEERGSYNEQFF
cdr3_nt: TGCGCCAGCAGCTTGGATGAGGAGCGGGGTTCCTACAATGAGCAGTTCTTC

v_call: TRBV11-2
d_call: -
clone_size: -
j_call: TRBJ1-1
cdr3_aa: CASSFGTGSTEAFF
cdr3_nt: TGTGCCAGCAGCTTCGGGACCGGGAGCACTGAAGCTTTCTTT